This TCR beta chain was sequenced in a study of cytomegalovirus exposure and HLA in healthy donors. About the study: Early released data had tens of millions of unique TCRs, all coming from HLA-typed donors.

In regard to this clone: As yet, its antigen is unknown.

Primers for the PCR totalled 60 Vbeta and 13 Jbeta. The method was immunoSEQ multiplex PCR; TCRdb's version includes in-frame clones alone and lacks a portion of them. The table has approximately 160,000 clones, 80% seen once. After removal of 4 bases from V and 3 bases from J, the junction contained 6 bases not matched to a gene. The CDR3 loop spans 15 amino acids. Germline V gives CDR1 KGHSH, CDR2 LQKENI. Findings of the study overall: With further analysis later on, most CMV-associated TCR beta chains appeared HLA-restricted. Earlier analysis yielded a pattern in which most TCR beta V segments were productive about 90% or about 30% of the time.

The origin of this receptor is a young man in good health and CMV-seropositive. What was sequenced was PBMCs. The rearrangement uses TRBV18 and TRBJ2-3, with 8 bases matching TRBD1. The CDR3 sequence is CASSLGQVSTDTQYF. DNA for the CDR3: TGTGCCAGCTCACTGGGACAGGTCTCAACAGATACGCAGTATTTT.